Detailed here is one T cell receptor beta chain. The sample's time point: newly diagnosed GD, antithyroid drugs for less than 3 months. Extracted RNA from PBMCs served as the source of the TCR library. This sample was included in a study of regulatory T cells in long-lasting Graves disease. TCR beta libraries were built with iRepertoire HTBI primers and Arm-PCR of CDR3 regions. MiXCR, run by TCRdb on the multiplex PCR reads, gives a single entry per CDR3 protein. The sample holds 680,000 or so distinct CDR3 sequences, under 20% seen once. Separately, the same data were catalogued under a study of T cells in Graves' hyperthyroidism and ophthalmopathy.

The TCR was taken from a woman aged 25 to 39 with Graves disease. This specimen consisted of peripheral blood mononuclear cells (PBMCs), obtained at new diagnosis, from a patient treated with antithyroid drugs.

The CDR3 DNA sequence: TGTGCCAGCTCAACGAAGGTGACTAGCGGGAGGGCCGGTACAGATACGCAGTATTTT. This encodes CASSTKVTSGRAGTDTQYF. This sequence joins TRBV18 and TRBJ2-3; 14 positions match TRBD2. V shed 5 bases and J 3 bases; nucleotides not matched to a gene: 13. Germline V lookup: CDR1 KGHSH, CDR2 LQKENI. There are 19 residues in the CDR3.